These 17 T cell receptor beta chains came from one sample sequenced in a study of spatial heterogeneity in lung cancer. Time point described: sample taken at primary tumor resection. Extraction of whole RNA from tumor, nontumor lung or frozen PBMC preceded unsorted sequencing. TCRdb reprocessed the 5' RACE reads via MiXCR and lists one record per CDR3 protein. The table shows roughly 10,000 distinct CDR3 sequences, with roughly 6% occurring only once. Here the sequenced sample was PBMCs, taken at surgery. These receptors were taken from a male donor with early-stage non-small cell lung cancer.

This clonotype is deemed medium-sized (0.01 to 0.1%). This chain links TRBV7-9 with TRBJ2-7, with 9 bases lining up with TRBD2. The length of the CDR3 is 16 residues. CDR1 is SEHNR, CDR2 FQNEAQ, per germline (reference sequence). Germline trimming cut 3 bases from V and 0 bases from J; bases unmatched to any gene: 6. The CDR3 nucleotides read TGTGCCAGCAGCTTGGCCGGACTAGCGCTCTCCTACGAGCAGTACTTC. Protein: CASSLAGLALSYEQYF.

There are many counts of this clonotype. This rearrangement joins TRBV3-1 to TRBJ2-1; D gene uncertain. The CDR3 runs 13 residues. Trimming cost V 2 bases and J 7 bases, with 9 bases left between them. CDR1 is LGHDT and CDR2 is YNNKEL in the germline V gene (reference sequence). The CDR3 protein is CASSQSDWNEQFF. DNA for the CDR3: TGTGCCAGCAGCCAATCTGATTGGAATGAGCAGTTCTTC.

This clonotype was recorded many times. The CDR3 sequence is CASSRGAEGRDQYF. DNA for the CDR3: TGTGCCAGCAGCCGAGGAGCGGAGGGAAGGGACCAGTACTTC. V is TRBV3-1 and J is TRBJ2-5; weak D call: TRBD2 (6 bases). The CDR3 spans 14 residues. Trimming left V 4 bases short and J 10 bases short, with 19 bases between. In germline, CDR1 is LGHDT, CDR2 YNNKEL (reference sequence).

The chain combines TRBV7-2 with TRBJ1-1; D unresolved. The V and J ends lost 0 bases and 3 bases respectively, with 5 bases between them. The germline CDR1 and CDR2 sequences are SGHTA and FQGNSA. There are 13 residues in the CDR3. The chain's CDR3 is CASSLAGYTEAFF. The CDR3 DNA sequence: TGTGCCAGCAGCTTAGCGGGATACACTGAAGCTTTCTTT.

This clonotype was seen at least ten times. This chain links TRBV12-3 or TRBV12-4 with TRBJ2-3; no clear D. This CDR3 contains 14 residues. The V end was cut by 7 bases, the J end by 5 bases, with 16 bases between. The CDR3 protein is CASTLTLGLDTQYF. The CDR3 region has the DNA TGTGCCAGCACCCTGACACTTGGGTTAGATACGCAGTATTTT.

There are many counts of this clonotype. The CDR3 reads CASFGLAGSTDTQYF. DNA of the CDR3: TGTGCCAGCTTCGGACTAGCGGGAAGCACAGATACGCAGTATTTT. The genes are TRBV6-5 and TRBJ2-3; the match to TRBD2 covers 12 bases. Trimming at V came to 8 bases and at J to 0 bases, leaving 3 bases not matched to a gene. CDR3 length equals 15 residues. CDR1 is MNHEY, CDR2 SVGAGI, per germline.

This clonotype is labeled medium-sized (0.01 to 0.1%). The chain recombines TRBV27 with TRBJ1-1, with TRBD1 as a possible D gene (5 bases). The V end was cut by 5 bases, the J end by 4 bases, with 20 bases between. This CDR3 has 16 amino acids. CDR1 MNHEY and CDR2 SMNVEV come from the germline V gene (reference sequence). The CDR3 here is CASSLSAGRLLTEAFF. The CDR3 DNA is TGTGCCAGCAGTCTAAGTGCGGGGCGTCTTCTCACTGAAGCTTTCTTT.

This clonotype was detected many times. V usage is TRBV29-1 and J usage is TRBJ2-3; D may be TRBD2 (6 bases). This CDR3 spans 11 amino acids. With 2 bases removed from V and 10 bases from J, the gap between germline ends came to 10 bases. The germline gives CDR1 SQVTM, CDR2 ANQGSEA. The CDR3: CSVEREWAQYF. The CDR3 nucleotides read TGCAGCGTTGAACGGGAGTGGGCGCAGTATTTT.

This clonotype showed up many times. The genes are TRBV20-1 and TRBJ1-2; D is unclear. With 6 bases removed from V and 1 base from J, the gap between germline ends came to 15 bases. CDR1 and CDR2 from the germline V gene are DFQATT and SNEGSKA (reference sequence). CDR3 length: 14 residues. For the CDR3, the DNA is TGCAGTGCCCCCCAGCAGCGGGGTAACTATGGCTACACCTTC. This codes for CSAPQQRGNYGYTF.

In its sample, this clonotype was seen a few times. This chain uses TRBV28 with TRBJ2-5; D gene ambiguous. Trimming pared 6 bases from V and 2 bases from J, leaving 10 bases between. Per the germline V gene, CDR1 is MDHEN and CDR2 is SYDVKM. The CDR3 runs 13 residues. The CDR3 DNA follows: TGTGCCAGCAGGGTCGCCCCACAAGAGACCCAGTACTTC. As protein: CASRVAPQETQYF.

This clonotype has just a few counts. V and J are TRBV6-1 and TRBJ2-2; either TRBD1 or TRBD2 may fit D (5 bases each). Germline CDR1 and CDR2: MNHNS and SASEGT. Trimming cost V 1 base and J 15 bases, with 12 bases left between them. This CDR3 spans 12 amino acids. CDR3 sequence reads: CASSEGRGVVFF. CDR3 in DNA: TGTGCCAGCAGTGAAGGAAGAGGGGTGGTGTTTTTT.

In this sample, this clonotype turned up many times. The V call is TRBV5-1, the J call TRBJ1-2, with D perhaps matching TRBD1 (5 bases). The V and J ends lost 4 bases and 8 bases respectively, with 21 bases between them. Germline loops: CDR1 SGHRS, CDR2 YFSETQ. The length of the CDR3 is 15 residues. In nucleotides, the CDR3 is TGCGCCAGCAGCCTCACCGTACAGGACCCCTTAGGCTACACCTTC. Its protein is CASSLTVQDPLGYTF.

This clonotype occurred many times. The rearrangement joins TRBV29-1 to TRBJ1-1; D not resolved. Germline V lookup: CDR1 SQVTM, CDR2 ANQGSEA. Trimming took off 3 bases at V and 10 bases at J, with 18 bases between the two ends. The length of the CDR3 is 13 residues. The CDR3 DNA is TGCAGCGTTGATGCCCCGGGTCCTCAAGCAGCTTTCTTT. Protein: CSVDAPGPQAAFF.

This clonotype was picked up many times. The genes are TRBV7-2 and TRBJ1-1, with TRBD1 as a possible D gene (5 bases). There are 15 residues in the CDR3. CDR1 is SGHTA and CDR2 is FQGNSA in the germline V gene. The ends were cut back, 4 bases at V and 1 base at J, with 13 bases in the middle. In DNA, the CDR3 is TGTGCCAGCAGCTGGGGGACGGGTAGGAACACTGAAGCTTTCTTT. Its protein product is CASSWGTGRNTEAFF.

This clonotype was picked up a small number of times. The chain has TRBV12-3 or TRBV12-4 and TRBJ2-7; possibly TRBD2 for D (6 bases). The CDR3 loop spans 14 amino acids. V was trimmed by 3 bases and J by 1 base, leaving 10 bases between them. The CDR3 DNA reads TGTGCCAGCAGTTTGGCTCTAGCGTCCTACGAGCAGTACTTC. Translating gives CASSLALASYEQYF.

This clonotype was counted ten times or more. This sequence joins TRBV28 and TRBJ2-5; tentatively, D is TRBD2 (6 bases). The V end was cut by 6 bases, the J end by 2 bases, with 13 bases between. Germline V gene data show CDR1 as MDHEN and CDR2 as SYDVKM. The CDR3 runs to 14 residues. CDR3 bases: TGTGCCAGCAGCCCTGGGGGGATGCAAGAGACCCAGTACTTC. Amino acids: CASSPGGMQETQYF.

The CDR3 spells CASSYGTEFMNTEAFF. As DNA, the CDR3 is TGTGCCAGCAGTTACGGGACAGAATTTATGAACACTGAAGCTTTCTTT. V and J are TRBV6-6 and TRBJ1-1; 7 nucleotides align to TRBD1. CDR1 is MNHNY and CDR2 is SVGAGI in the germline V gene (reference sequence). With 2 bases clipped from V and 0 bases from J, the junction kept 6 bases outside the gene matches. The CDR3 extends over 16 amino acids.